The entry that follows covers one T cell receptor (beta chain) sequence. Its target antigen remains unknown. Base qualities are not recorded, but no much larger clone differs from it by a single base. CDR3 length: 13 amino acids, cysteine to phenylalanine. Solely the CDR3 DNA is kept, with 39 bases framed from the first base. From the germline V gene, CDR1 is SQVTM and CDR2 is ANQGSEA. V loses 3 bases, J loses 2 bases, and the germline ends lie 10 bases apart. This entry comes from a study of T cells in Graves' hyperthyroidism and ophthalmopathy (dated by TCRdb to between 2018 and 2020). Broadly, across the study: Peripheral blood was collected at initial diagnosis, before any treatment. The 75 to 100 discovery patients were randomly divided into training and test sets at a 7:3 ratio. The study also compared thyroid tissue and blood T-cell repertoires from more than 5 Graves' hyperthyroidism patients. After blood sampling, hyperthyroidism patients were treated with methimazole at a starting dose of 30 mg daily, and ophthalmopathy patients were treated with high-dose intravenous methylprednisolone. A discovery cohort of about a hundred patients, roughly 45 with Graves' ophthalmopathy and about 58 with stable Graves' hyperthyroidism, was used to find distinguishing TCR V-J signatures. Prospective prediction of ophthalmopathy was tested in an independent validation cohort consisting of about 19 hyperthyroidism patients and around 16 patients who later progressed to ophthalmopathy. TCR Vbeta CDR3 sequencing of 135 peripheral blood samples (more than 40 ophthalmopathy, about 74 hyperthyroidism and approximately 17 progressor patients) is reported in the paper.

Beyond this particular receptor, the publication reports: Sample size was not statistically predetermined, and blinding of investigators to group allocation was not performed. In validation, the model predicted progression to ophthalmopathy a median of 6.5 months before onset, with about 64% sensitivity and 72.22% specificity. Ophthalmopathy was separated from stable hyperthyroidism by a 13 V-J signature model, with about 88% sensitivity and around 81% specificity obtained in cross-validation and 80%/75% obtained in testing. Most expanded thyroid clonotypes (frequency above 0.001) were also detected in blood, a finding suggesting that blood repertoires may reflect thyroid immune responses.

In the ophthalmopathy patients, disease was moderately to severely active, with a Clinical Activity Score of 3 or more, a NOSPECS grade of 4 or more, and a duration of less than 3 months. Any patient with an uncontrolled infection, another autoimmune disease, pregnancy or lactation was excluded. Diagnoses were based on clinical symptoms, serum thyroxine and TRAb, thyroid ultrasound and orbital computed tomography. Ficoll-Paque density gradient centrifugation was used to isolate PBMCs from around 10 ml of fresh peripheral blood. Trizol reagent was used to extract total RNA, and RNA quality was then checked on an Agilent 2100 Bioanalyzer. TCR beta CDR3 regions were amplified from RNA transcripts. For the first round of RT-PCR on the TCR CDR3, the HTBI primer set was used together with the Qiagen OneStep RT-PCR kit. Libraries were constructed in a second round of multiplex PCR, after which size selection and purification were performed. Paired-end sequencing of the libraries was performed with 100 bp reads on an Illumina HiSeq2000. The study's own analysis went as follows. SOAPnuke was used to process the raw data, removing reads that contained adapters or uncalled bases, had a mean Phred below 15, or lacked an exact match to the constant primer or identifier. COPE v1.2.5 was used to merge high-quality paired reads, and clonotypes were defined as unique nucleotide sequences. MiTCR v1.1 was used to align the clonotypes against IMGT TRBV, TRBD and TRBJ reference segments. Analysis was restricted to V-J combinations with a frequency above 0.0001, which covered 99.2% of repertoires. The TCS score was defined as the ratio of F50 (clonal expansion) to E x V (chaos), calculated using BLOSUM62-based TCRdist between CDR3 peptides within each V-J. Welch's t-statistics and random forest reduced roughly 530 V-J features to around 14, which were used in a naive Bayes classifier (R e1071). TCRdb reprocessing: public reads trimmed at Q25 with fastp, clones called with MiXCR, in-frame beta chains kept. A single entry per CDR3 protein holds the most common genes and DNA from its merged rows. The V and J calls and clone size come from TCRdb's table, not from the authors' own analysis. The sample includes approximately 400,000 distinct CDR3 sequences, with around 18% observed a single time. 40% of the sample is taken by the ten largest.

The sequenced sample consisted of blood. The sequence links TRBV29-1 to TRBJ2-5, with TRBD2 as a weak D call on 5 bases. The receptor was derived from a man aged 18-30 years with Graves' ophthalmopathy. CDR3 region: CSVDRDYQETQYF. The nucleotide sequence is TGCAGCGTTGACCGAGACTATCAAGAGACCCAGTACTTC.